The following is a T cell receptor (beta chain) sequence with its context. No antigen is known for it. Germline V gene sequence: CDR1 LNHDA, CDR2 SQIVND (reference sequence). J gave up 5 bases and V 4 bases, and 7 bases lay outside the gene matches. This CDR3 is built from 16 residues. TCR beta libraries were built with iRepertoire HTBI primers and Arm-PCR of CDR3 regions. TCRdb re-derived calls from the multiplex PCR reads in MiXCR, one entry per CDR3 protein. Seen here are around 400,000 distinct CDR3 sequences, around 16% observed once, and the top ten hold about a fifth. The source of the sample is a study of regulatory T cells in long-lasting Graves disease. This sample's time point: newly diagnosed GD, antithyroid drugs for less than 3 months. RNA from PBMCs was the source of the TCR library. Study outcomes and limitations: Whereas new patients shared 950 to 1,000 public clonotypes, persistent patients shared more, at some 2,700.

The material was peripheral blood mononuclear cells (PBMCs), obtained at new diagnosis, from a patient treated with antithyroid drugs. This clonotype originated in a female donor with Graves disease. The genes are TRBV19 and TRBJ2-5, with 13 bases identical to TRBD2. The CDR3 spells CASSKSGTSGVETQYF. DNA for the CDR3: TGTGCCAGTAGTAAATCCGGGACTAGCGGGGTGGAGACCCAGTACTTC.